The 5 T cell receptor delta chains in this list originate from one sample, sequenced in a study of Vδ1+ human thymocytes. These receptors lack a known antigen. Extracted RNA was reverse transcribed into cDNA. Multiplex PCR used pooled V-gene forward primers and a constant-region reverse primer to amplify CDR3s. TCRdb re-called the multiplex PCR reads via CATT. This sample has about 55,000 delta-chain clones; approximately 16% occur once, and the top ten carry approximately 0.54%. Notes on the study in general: Thymic TRG and TRD repertoires appeared highly polyclonal, with Gaussian CDR3 length distributions.

The sequenced sample was Vdelta1+ gamma-delta thymocytes from the thymus. The subset is: FACS-sorted CD3+ TCRalphabeta- TCRVdelta1+ TCRVdelta2- thymocytes. Source of these receptors: a boy in the first two years of life who had congenital heart surgery.

Details on this clone: Because the CDR3's place on the DNA is in doubt, the DNA is left out and the CDR3 is given as listed by TCRdb. This rearrangement joins TRAV29/DV5 to TRDJ1; TRDD3 was called by the table and not checked on the DNA. The length of the CDR3 is 28 amino acids, counting both ends. The germline V gene encodes CDR1 NSMFDY and CDR2 ISSIKDK. CDR3 sequence: CSVLLCSRRDSFLLPAEGDTSYTDKLIF.

This clone was found a few times. The rearrangement uses TRDV1 and TRDJ1; 13 nucleotides align to TRDD3. The CDR3 is 22 amino acids. Germline-derived CDR1 and CDR2 are TSWWSYY and QGS. V dropped 4 bases and J dropped 1; count of bases not matched to a gene: 21. CDR3 in amino acids: CALGVRFLTRTGGYGFTDKLIF. Here the CDR3 DNA reads TGTGCTCTTGGGGTTCGATTTCTTACCCGTACTGGGGGATACGGGTTCACCGATAAACTCATCTTT.

The rearrangement links TRDV1 to TRDJ1, with 12 bases identical to TRDD3. CDR1 is TSWWSYY and CDR2 is QGS in the germline V gene. V was pared by 0 bases and J by 3 bases, with 11 bases of the junction left unmatched. The CDR3 extends over 19 amino acids. CDR3: CALGELRSPYWGIPDKLIF. CDR3 DNA sequence: TGTGCTCTTGGGGAACTACGATCTCCGTACTGGGGGATACCCGATAAACTCATCTTT.

This rearrangement joins TRDV1 to TRDJ1; D possibly corresponds to TRDD3 (6 bases). This CDR3 spans 16 amino acids. Per the germline V gene, CDR1 is TSWWSYY and CDR2 is QGS. The V gene lost 1 base and the J gene lost 4 bases, with 16 bases spanning the gap. The CDR3 sequence: CALGEHPVGVDDKLIF. DNA for the CDR3: TGTGCTCTTGGGGAACATCCCGTGGGGGTGGACGATAAACTCATCTTT.

V and J are TRDV1 and TRDJ1; 12 bases align to TRDD3. CDR1 and CDR2 from the germline V gene are TSWWSYY and QGS. The CDR3 covers 19 residues. V shed 1 base, J shed 8 bases, and the junction held 17 bases outside the gene matches. The CDR3, as DNA: TGTGCTCTTGGGGAACACGGCTACTGGGGGATACCGTCAACTCACAAACTCATCTTT. Protein product: CALGEHGYWGIPSTHKLIF.